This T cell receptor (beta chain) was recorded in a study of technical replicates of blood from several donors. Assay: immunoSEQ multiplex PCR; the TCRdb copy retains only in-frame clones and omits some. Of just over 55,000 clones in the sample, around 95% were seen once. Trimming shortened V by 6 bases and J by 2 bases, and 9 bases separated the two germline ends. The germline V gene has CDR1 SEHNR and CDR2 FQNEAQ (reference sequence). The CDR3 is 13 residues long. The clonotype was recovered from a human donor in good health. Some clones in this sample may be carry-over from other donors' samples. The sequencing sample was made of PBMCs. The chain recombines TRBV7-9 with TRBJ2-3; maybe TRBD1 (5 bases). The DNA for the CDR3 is TGTGCCAGCAGGCAGACAGTCACAGATACGCAGTATTTT. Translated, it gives CASRQTVTDTQYF.